This entry is about one TCR beta chain. Its antigen is still unknown. This sample was taken from a study of pediatric ulcerative colitis. Study summary: Most patients had pancolitis, and two had left-sided colitis. General study results and limits: No controls had the two rectal clonotypes shared by ulcerative colitis patients. Blood-rectal clonal overlap within each person was significantly higher in ulcerative colitis patients than controls.

From germline, CDR1 is GTSNPN and CDR2 SVGIG (reference sequence). The V end lost 1 base, the J end lost 0 bases, and 8 bases lay between the germline ends. The CDR3 runs to 14 residues. Using immunoSEQ multiplex PCR, the repertoire was profiled, and TCRdb retains in-frame clones only, with some absent. Of 20,000 to 25,000 clones in the sample, more than 65% were seen once. The rectum was sampled with one to two pinch biopsies at colonoscopy. No immunosuppressive drugs were given to ulcerative colitis patients before diagnostic colonoscopy. The rearrangement links TRBV30 to TRBJ2-3; perhaps TRBD1 as D (5 bases). Sequenced material: gut tissue. The sequence came from a boy aged 5-17 years with severe ulcerative colitis. CDR3 nucleotides: TGTGCCTGGAGTGCAGGGTTCAGCACAGATACGCAGTATTTT. The encoded protein is CAWSAGFSTDTQYF.